This T cell receptor (beta chain) stems from a study of beta chain features in type 1 diabetes listed by TCRdb under 2018. Describing the broader study: Mean age, gender distribution, total cell number and subset yield were not different between patients and healthy donors. In the study, recently diagnosed type 1 diabetes patients and matched healthy donors were compared on the TCRB repertoires of their sorted circulating CD4+ T cell subsets. Across all samples, about 110 million sorted cells were examined, and cell number per subset correlated strongly with RNA yield. Regulatory and stem cell-like memory subsets were obtained from only 8 patients and about eight healthy donors, while naive and central memory subsets were obtained from all 28 donors.

The High Capacity cDNA Reverse Transcription Kit was used to reverse transcribe all of the isolated RNA, meaning that expressed TCRB transcripts were what got sequenced. Deep immunoSEQ sequencing was applied to naive, central memory and regulatory T cell samples, giving an average of about 3.4 million total reads per sample. Sorted cells were lysed in RLT buffer, and RNA was extracted using DNase-treated RNeasy Micro or Mini kits according to cell number. To prevent cross-contamination, every cell subset was processed on its own, while patient and healthy donor samples were processed together. Using the immunoSEQ multiplex PCR, TCRB sequences were amplified from cDNA into 87-bp fragments spanning the CDR3 region. Amplicons were sequenced on the Illumina HiSeq platform. Regarding the original processing steps: Synthetic template baselines were used to correct PCR bias computationally, reads within Hamming distance 2 were collapsed together, and singletons that could not be merged were discarded. Reads were aligned against IMGT so that V, D and J genes, CDR3 length and insertions or deletions at six rearrangement sites could be assigned. Within each subset, clonotype counts were normalized to sorted cell number, and only after that were true diversity and Gini coefficients computed with the tcR R package. The overlap coefficient, calculated on TCRB nucleotide sequences, was used to quantify repertoire sharing. Out-of-frame TCRB sequences from naive cells were analyzed as a proxy for the pre-selection repertoire. Imported from immuneACCESS, the table was reduced by TCRdb to in-frame sequences with V and J called. These copies leave out some clones; in studies compared against another copy, an unresolved V gene accounts for under half, and the cause of the remainder is not known. V, J and clone size are those of that table, while D and trimming were read from the DNA. The sample records 200,000 to 300,000 clones, roughly 11% of which are singletons. The ten largest clones add up to 0.017% of the sample.

In the case of this clone: Its antigen is unknown. Qualities for individual bases were not recorded, and no much larger clone is one base off.

Each donor gave one peripheral blood draw, averaging approximately 0.12 L, which was collected into heparinised tubes. A BD FACSAria II and a panel including CD45RO, CCR7, CD25, CD127, CD95 and CD27 were used to sort naive, central memory, regulatory and stem cell-like memory CD4+ T cells. All sorted populations exceeded 95% purity. PBMCs were separated immediately by Lymphoprep density gradient centrifugation and were stained directly, without being cultured. So that batch effects would be minimized, each experiment stained and sorted samples in pairs, pairing one healthy donor with one patient. Taken from the germline V gene, the CDR1 and CDR2 loops are SGHDN and FVKESK. V ends up 4 bases short and J 8 bases short, with an unmatched junction base count of 7. Counted from cysteine to phenylalanine, this CDR3 has 14 amino acids. The retained sequence is limited to the CDR3, 42 bases, with the frame set at the first base.

Summary of the overall study and its limitations: A moderate but significant shortening of TCRB CDR3 length was observed in type 1 diabetes patients in all four CD4+ subsets. The naive, central memory and regulatory TCRB repertoires appeared to resemble one another more closely among patients than among healthy donors. At VDJ recombination sites, type 1 diabetes patients had fewer insertions and more deleted nucleotides, which implies abnormalities in thymic rearrangement. PCR may preferentially amplify shorter templates, but because patient and control samples were amplified and corrected together, any resulting skew would affect both groups equally. Because the HLA sub-analyses included only small numbers of individuals, any influence of HLA type on TCRB rearrangement was left unresolved. Because cDNA rather than genomic DNA was sequenced, highly expressing activated cells could have been over-represented, although no difference in activation and CD3 levels was found between groups.

Sequenced sample: naive CD4+ T cells from blood. The meaning of the sample's cell subset or site label: true naive CD4+ T cells. The rearranged segments are TRBV14 and TRBJ1-2; 10 bases in the middle match TRBD1. This receptor was identified in a young man with type 1 diabetes. The CDR3 has the sequence CASSPGTGENGYTF. DNA sequence: TGTGCCAGCAGCCCAGGGACAGGGGAAAACGGCTACACCTTC.